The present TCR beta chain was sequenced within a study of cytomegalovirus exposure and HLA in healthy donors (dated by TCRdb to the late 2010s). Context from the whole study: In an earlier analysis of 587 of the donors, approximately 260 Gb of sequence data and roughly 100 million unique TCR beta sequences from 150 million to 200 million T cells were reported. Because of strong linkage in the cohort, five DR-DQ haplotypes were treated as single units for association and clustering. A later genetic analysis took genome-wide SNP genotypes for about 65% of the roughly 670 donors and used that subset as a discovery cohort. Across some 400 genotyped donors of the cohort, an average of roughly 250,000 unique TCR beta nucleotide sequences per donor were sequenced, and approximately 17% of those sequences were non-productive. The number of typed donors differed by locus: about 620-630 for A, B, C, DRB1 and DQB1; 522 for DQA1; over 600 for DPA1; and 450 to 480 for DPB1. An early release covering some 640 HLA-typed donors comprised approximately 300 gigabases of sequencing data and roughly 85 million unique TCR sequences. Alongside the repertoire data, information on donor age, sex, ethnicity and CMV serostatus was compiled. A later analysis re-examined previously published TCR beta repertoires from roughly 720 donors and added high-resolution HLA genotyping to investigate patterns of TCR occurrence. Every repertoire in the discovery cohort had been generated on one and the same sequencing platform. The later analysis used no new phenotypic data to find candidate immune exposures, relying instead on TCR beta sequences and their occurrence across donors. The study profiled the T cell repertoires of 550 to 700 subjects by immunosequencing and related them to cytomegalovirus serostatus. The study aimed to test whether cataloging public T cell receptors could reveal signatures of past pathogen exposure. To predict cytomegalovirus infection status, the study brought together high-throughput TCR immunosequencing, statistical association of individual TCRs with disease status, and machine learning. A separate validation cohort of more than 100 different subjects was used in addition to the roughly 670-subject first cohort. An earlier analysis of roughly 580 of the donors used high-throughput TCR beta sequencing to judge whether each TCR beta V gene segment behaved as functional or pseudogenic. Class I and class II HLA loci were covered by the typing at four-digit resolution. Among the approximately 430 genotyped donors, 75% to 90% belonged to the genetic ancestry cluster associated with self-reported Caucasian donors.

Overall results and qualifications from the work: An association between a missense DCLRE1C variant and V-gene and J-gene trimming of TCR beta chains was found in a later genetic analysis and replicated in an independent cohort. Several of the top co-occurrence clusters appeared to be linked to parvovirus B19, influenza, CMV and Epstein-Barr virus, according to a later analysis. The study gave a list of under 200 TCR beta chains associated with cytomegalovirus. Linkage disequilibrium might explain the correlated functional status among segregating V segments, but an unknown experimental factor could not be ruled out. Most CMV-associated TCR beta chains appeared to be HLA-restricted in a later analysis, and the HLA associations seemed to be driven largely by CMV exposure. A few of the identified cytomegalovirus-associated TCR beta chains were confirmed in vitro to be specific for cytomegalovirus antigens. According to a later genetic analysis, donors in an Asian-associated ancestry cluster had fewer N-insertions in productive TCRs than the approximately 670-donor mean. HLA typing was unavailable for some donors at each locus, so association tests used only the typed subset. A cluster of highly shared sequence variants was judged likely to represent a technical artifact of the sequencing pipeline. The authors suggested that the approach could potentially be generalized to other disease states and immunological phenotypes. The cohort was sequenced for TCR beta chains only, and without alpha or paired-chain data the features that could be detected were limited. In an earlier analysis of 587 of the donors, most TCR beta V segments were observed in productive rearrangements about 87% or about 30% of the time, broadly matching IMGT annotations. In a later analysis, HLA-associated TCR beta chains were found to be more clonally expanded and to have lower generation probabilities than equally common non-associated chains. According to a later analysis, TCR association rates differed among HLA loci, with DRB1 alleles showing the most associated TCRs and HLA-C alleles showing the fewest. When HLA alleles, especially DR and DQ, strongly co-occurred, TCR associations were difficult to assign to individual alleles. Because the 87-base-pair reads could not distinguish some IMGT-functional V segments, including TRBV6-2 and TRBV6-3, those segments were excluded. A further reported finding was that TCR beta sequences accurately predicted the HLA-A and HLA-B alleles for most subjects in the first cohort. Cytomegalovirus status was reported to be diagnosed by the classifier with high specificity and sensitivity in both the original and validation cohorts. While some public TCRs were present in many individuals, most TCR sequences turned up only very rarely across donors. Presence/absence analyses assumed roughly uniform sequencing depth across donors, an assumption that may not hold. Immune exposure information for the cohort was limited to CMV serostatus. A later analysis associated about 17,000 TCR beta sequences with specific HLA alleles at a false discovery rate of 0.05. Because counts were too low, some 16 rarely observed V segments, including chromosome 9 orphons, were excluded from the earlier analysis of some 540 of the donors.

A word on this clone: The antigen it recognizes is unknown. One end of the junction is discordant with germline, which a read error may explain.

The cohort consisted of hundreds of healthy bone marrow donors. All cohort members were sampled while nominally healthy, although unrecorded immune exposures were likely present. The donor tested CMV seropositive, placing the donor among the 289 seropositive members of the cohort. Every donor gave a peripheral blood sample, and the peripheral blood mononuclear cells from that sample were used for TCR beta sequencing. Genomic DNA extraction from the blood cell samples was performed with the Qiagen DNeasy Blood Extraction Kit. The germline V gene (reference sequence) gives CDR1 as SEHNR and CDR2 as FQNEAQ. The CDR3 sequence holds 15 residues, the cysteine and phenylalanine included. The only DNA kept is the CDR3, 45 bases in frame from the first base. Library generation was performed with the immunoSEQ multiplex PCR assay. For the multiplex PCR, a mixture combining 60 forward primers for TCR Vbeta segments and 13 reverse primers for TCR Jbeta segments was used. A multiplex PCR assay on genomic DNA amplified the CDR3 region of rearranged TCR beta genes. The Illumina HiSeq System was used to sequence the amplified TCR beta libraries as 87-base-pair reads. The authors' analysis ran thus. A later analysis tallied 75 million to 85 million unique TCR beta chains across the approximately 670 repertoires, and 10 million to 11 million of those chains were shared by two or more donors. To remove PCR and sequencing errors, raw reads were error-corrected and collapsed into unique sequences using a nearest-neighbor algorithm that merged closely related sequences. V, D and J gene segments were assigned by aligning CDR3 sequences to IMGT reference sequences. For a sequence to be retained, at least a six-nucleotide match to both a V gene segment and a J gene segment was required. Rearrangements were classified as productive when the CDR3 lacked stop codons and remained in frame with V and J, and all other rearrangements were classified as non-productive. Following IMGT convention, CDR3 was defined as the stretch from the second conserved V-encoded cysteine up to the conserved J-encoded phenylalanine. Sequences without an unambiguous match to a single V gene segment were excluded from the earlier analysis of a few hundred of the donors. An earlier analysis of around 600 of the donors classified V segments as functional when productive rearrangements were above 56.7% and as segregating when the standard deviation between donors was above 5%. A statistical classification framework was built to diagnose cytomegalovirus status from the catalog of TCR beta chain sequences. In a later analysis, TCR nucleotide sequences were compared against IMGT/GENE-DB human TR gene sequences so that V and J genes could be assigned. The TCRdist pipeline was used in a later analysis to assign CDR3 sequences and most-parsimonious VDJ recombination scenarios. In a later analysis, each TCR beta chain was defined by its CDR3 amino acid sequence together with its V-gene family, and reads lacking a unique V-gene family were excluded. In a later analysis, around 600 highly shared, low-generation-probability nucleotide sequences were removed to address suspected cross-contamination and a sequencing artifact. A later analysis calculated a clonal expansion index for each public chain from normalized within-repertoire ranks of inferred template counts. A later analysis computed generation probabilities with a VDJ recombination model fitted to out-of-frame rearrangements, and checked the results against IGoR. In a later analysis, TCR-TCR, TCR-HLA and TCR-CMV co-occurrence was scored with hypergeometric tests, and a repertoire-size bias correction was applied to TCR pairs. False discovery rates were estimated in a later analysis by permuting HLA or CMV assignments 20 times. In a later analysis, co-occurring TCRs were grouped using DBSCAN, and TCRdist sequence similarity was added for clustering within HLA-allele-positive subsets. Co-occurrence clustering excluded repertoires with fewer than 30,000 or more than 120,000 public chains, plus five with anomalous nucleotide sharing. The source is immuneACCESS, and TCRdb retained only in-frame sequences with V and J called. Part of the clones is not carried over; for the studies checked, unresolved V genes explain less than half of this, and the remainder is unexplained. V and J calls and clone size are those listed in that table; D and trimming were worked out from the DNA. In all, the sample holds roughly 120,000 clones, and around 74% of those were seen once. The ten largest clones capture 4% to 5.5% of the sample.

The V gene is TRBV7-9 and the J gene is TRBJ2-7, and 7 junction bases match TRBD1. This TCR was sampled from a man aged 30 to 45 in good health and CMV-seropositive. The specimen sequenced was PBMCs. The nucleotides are TGTTCCAGCAGTTCTACCGGGACAGTCACTTACGAGCAGTACTTC. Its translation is CSSSSTGTVTYEQYF.